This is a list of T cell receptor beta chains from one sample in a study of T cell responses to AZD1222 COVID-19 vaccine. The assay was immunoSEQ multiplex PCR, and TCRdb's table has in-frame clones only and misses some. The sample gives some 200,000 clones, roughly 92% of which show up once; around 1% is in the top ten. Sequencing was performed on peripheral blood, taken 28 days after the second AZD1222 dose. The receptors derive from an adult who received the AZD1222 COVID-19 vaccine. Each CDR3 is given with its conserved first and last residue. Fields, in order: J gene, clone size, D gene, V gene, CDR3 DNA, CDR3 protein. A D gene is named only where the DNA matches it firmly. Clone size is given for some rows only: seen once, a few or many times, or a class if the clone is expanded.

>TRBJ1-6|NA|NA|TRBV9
TGTGCCAGCAGCGTAACCTCCTCCGGGGGCAATTCACCCCTCCACTTT
CASSVTSSGGNSPLHF
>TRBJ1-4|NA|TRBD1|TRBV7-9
TGTGCCAGCAGCTTGGGGACAGGGTGGGAACCAACTAATGAAAAACTGTTTTTT
CASSLGTGWEPTNEKLFF
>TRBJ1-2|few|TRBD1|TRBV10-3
TGTGCCATCAGAGACCCCGGGACAGGGGGTTTTAACTATGGCTACACCTTC
CAIRDPGTGGFNYGYTF
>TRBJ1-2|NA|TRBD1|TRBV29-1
TGCAGCGCCGGGACAGGGGGATCTGGCTACACCTTC
CSAGTGGSGYTF
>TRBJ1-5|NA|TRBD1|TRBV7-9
TGTGCCAGCAGCTTGGCGAGGGGGCCCAATCAGCCCCAGCATTTT
CASSLARGPNQPQHF
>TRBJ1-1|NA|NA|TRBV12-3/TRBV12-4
TGTGCCAGCAGTTTCGAGGAAACTGAAGCTTTCTTT
CASSFEETEAFF
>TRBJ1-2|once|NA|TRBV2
TGTGCCAGCGGGGAAGGGGTTCCGGGTGGCTACACCTTC
CASGEGVPGGYTF
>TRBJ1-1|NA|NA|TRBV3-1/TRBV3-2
TGTGCCAGCAGGTTGTCAGACACTGAAGCTTTCTTT
CASRLSDTEAFF
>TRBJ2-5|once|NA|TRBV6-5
TGTGCCAGCAGTTACAGTGGGATAGGCCGCCAAGAGACCCAGTACTTC
CASSYSGIGRQETQYF
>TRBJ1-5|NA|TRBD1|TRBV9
TGTGCCAGCAGCGCGACAGGGGGGTTCAATCAGCCCCAGCATTTT
CASSATGGFNQPQHF
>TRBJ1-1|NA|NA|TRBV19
TGTGCCAGTAGTATAGGGATCACTGAAGCTTTCTTT
CASSIGITEAFF
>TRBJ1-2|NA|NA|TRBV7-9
TGTGCCAGCAGCTCCCAGGGGTGGGCCTATGGCTACACCTTC
CASSSQGWAYGYTF
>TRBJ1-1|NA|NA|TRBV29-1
TGCAGCGTTGTATCCAGGAACACTGAAGCTTTCTTT
CSVVSRNTEAFF
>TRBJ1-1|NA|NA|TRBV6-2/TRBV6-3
TGTGCCAGCAGTTACTCCTTGGGGACCGGGAACACTGAAGCTTTCTTT
CASSYSLGTGNTEAFF
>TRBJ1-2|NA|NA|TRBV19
TGTGCCACCAGAGGCCCAGGGGAGAGGGAGGGCTACACCTTC
CATRGPGEREGYTF
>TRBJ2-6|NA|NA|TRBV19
TGTGCCAGTAGTATAGACAGGGCCTCTGGGGCCAACGTCCTGACTTTC
CASSIDRASGANVLTF
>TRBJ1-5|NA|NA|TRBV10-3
TGTGCCATCAGTGAGTCCAGCATTAGCAATCAGCCCCAGCATTTT
CAISESSISNQPQHF
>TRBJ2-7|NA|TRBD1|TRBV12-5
TGTGCTAGTGGGAGGACAGGCTACTACGAGCAGTACTTC
CASGRTGYYEQYF
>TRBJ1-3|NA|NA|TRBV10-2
TGCGCCAGCAGTGAGCCCGGGGCAGCTGGAAACACCATATATTTT
CASSEPGAAGNTIYF
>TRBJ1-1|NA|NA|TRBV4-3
TGCGCCAGCAGCCAAGTAGGGGTGAGGCTCGCTGAAGCTTTCTTT
CASSQVGVRLAEAFF
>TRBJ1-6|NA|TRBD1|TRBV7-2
TGTGCCAGCAGCTATAGACAGGGGGCTTCACCCCTCCACTTT
CASSYRQGASPLHF
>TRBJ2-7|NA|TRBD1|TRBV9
TGTGCCAGCAGCCCGAGGACAGGCCCTGACGAGCAGTACTTC
CASSPRTGPDEQYF
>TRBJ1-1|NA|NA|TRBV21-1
TGTGCCAGCAGCAAAGCCGAGGATTTCGGCACTGAAGCTTTCTTT
CASSKAEDFGTEAFF
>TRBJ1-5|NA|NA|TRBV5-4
TGTGCCAGCAGCTTAGGTAGCAATCAGCCCCAGCATTTT
CASSLGSNQPQHF
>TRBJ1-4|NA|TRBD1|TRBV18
TGTGCCAGCTCACCACAGGGGGCGCTTGGTGAAAAACTGTTTTTT
CASSPQGALGEKLFF
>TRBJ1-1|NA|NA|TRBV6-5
TGTGCCAGCGTTGGACAGCTAGAAGCTTTCTTT
CASVGQLEAFF
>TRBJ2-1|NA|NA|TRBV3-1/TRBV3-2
TGTGCCAGCAGCCAAGCTGGCAACTACAATGAGCAGTTCTTC
CASSQAGNYNEQFF
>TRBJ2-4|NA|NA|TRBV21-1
TGTGCCAGCAGCAAACCCGGGACAGGGGAAAAAAACATTCAGTACTTC
CASSKPGTGEKNIQYF
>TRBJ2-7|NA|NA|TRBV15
TGTGCCACCAGCCCGGGGGCCTACGAGCAGTACTTC
CATSPGAYEQYF
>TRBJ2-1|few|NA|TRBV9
TGTGCCAGCAGCGTAGCTACCCCGGGTCCTCGGGATGAGCAGTTCTTC
CASSVATPGPRDEQFF
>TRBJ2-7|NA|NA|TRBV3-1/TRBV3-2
TGTGCCAGCAGCCTACTGACGGAGACCTACGAGCAGTACTTC
CASSLLTETYEQYF
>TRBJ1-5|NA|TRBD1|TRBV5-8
TGTGCCAGCAGCGGGAGACAGGGCATCAATCAGCCCCAGCATTTT
CASSGRQGINQPQHF
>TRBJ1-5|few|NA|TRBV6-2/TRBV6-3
TGTGCCAGCAGTGACCGTTCGGGGGTTGGTAATCAGCCCCAGCATTTT
CASSDRSGVGNQPQHF
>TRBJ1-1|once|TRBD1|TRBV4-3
TGCGCCAGCAGCCCCTGGGACAGGGGGCCTGAGGGGTTGTCAACTGAAGCTTTCTTT
CASSPWDRGPEGLSTEAFF
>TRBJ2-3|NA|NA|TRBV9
TGTGCCAGCAGCGTAGCTAGCCCAGATACGCAGTATTTT
CASSVASPDTQYF
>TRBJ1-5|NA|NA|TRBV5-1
TGCGCCAGCAGCTTGGAGGTCGGCCAGCCCCAGCATTTT
CASSLEVGQPQHF
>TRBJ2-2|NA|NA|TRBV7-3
TGTGCCAGCAGCTCATACGACAGGACGGAGCTGTTTTTT
CASSSYDRTELFF
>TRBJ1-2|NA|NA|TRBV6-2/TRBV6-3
TGTGCCAGCAGTTACCAGAGAGGGGGTTCGTCTGGCTACACCTTC
CASSYQRGGSSGYTF
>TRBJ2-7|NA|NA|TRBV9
TGTGCCAGCAGCGTAGAGGGGGACAACTTGTACGAGCAGTACTTC
CASSVEGDNLYEQYF
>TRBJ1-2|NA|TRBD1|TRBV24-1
TGTGCCACCAGTGGGGGACAGGGGGCGGATGGCTACACCTTC
CATSGGQGADGYTF
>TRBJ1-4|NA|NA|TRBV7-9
TGTGCCAGCAGCTTACCACCGGGACTCGCTAATGAAAAACTGTTTTTT
CASSLPPGLANEKLFF
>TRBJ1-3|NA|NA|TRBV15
TGTGCCACCAGCAGAGATCGGACCGGGGCAAACACCATATATTTT
CATSRDRTGANTIYF
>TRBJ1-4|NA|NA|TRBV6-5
TGTGCCAGCAGTTCCCGGGGGGCACCTTTGGGGGCGGAACTGTTTTTT
CASSSRGAPLGAELFF
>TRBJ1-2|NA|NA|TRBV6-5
TGTGCCAGCAGCTTCACCCCATCGAACTATGGCTACACCTTC
CASSFTPSNYGYTF
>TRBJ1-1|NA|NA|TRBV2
TGTGCCAGCACCCGAACGGGGCGTAACACTGAAGCTTTCTTT
CASTRTGRNTEAFF
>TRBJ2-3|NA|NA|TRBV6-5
TGTGCCAGCAAACCTCCCGCAGATACGCAGTATTTT
CASKPPADTQYF
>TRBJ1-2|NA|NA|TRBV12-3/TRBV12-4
TGTGCCAGCAGTTCCCCAGGACCTGGGGGCTACACCTTC
CASSSPGPGGYTF
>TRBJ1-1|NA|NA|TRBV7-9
TGTGCCAGCAGCTTAGACCCCACGCCCTTCTTT
CASSLDPTPFF